The source of this TCR beta chain is a study of T cell responses to AZD1222 COVID-19 vaccine. Sequencing used immunoSEQ multiplex PCR; TCRdb keeps in-frame clones, though not all of them. The sample carries roughly 120,000 clones, 88% recorded once. The CDR3 contains 16 residues. Per the germline V gene, CDR1 is SGHAT and CDR2 is FQNNGV. V lost 1 base to trimming and J lost 4 bases, with 17 bases between them. The receptor was isolated from an adult in good health. The V gene is TRBV11-2, the J gene TRBJ2-7; D may be TRBD1 (6 bases). The input for sequencing was peripheral blood, taken on day 0 of AZD1222 vaccination. This CDR3 reads CASSLGQGSLGYEQYF. CDR3 DNA sequence: TGTGCCAGCAGCTTAGGCCAGGGGAGTCTAGGTTACGAGCAGTACTTC. The whole variable domain, remainder taken from reference TRBV11-2 and TRBJ2-7, is EAGVAQSPRYKIIEKRQSVAFWCNPISGHATLYWYQQILGQGPKLLIQFQNNGVVDDSQLPKDRFSAERLKGVDSTLKIQPAKLEDSAVYLCASSLGQGSLGYEQYFGPGTRLTVT.